The 24 T cell receptor beta chains below all came from one sample that was sequenced in a study of blood T cell repertoires in COVID-19 (dated by TCRdb to 2018 to 2020). The library was obtained by the immunoSEQ multiplex PCR assay. The immuneACCESS repertoire file appears here via TCRdb, limited to in-frame rearrangements. These files lack a portion of the clones; in checked studies, under half of the deficit traces to unresolved V genes, and the cause of the others is not known. Across this sample there are 300,000 to 450,000 clones, with around 87% seen only once. Under 3% of the sample comes from the top ten. The sample was peripheral blood. The receptor set was obtained from a woman in her sixties or seventies with COVID-19, enrolled during active disease.

The chain links TRBV14 to TRBJ1-1; D ambiguous. V was pared by 3 bases and J by 6 bases, with 14 bases between. The germline V gene encodes CDR1 SGHDN and CDR2 FVKESK. The length of the CDR3 is 14 residues. CDR3 nucleotide sequence: TGTGCCAGCAGCCATATCCCCCGGGTCCCTGAAGCTTTCTTT. This gives the protein CASSHIPRVPEAFF.

This chain links TRBV4-2 with TRBJ1-5; 7 bases line up with TRBD1. The CDR3 has 16 amino acids. The J segment lost 0 bases and the V segment lost 1 base, leaving 3 bases of the junction unmatched. CDR1 LGHNA and CDR2 YNFKEQ come from the germline V gene. The DNA of the CDR3 is TGTGCCAGCAGCCAAGGACAGGGCCATAGCAATCAGCCCCAGCATTTT. This encodes CASSQGQGHSNQPQHF.

The V gene is TRBV6-5, the J gene TRBJ2-7; D uncertain. Trimming shortened V by 8 bases and J by 2 bases, and 7 bases separated the two germline ends. Germline V gene data show CDR1 as MNHEY and CDR2 as SVGAGI. The length of the CDR3 is 11 residues. CDR3: CASFSAYEQYF. The CDR3 nucleotides are TGTGCCAGCTTCTCTGCCTACGAGCAGTACTTC.

This chain joins TRBV30 and TRBJ1-5; possibly TRBD1 for D (5 bases). From germline, CDR1 is GTSNPN and CDR2 SVGIG (reference sequence). This CDR3 is built from 12 residues. V was clipped by 3 bases and J by 5 bases, with 8 bases between them. The CDR3: CAWSVRDQPQHF. Written as DNA, the CDR3 is TGTGCCTGGAGCGTCAGGGATCAGCCCCAGCATTTT.

This clone was recorded a few times. The genes are TRBV27 and TRBJ1-1; TRBD1 might be the D (6 bases). This CDR3 contains 12 residues. Germline loops: CDR1 MNHEY, CDR2 SMNVEV (reference sequence). V was trimmed by 6 bases and J by 10 bases, leaving 15 bases between them. Written as DNA, the CDR3 is TGTGCCAGCAGCTCCGGGACAACCCGAGCTTTCTTT. This sequence encodes CASSSGTTRAFF.

This clone was seen many times. The chain carries TRBV12-3 or TRBV12-4 and TRBJ2-2, with D perhaps TRBD2 (5 bases). Trimming took 3 bases from V and 5 from J, leaving 7 bases between them. The CDR3 has 13 amino acids. CDR3 protein: CASSLGETGELFF. CDR3 coding DNA: TGTGCCAGCAGTTTGGGAGAAACCGGGGAGCTGTTTTTT.

The genes are TRBV19 and TRBJ2-1, with a weak D call TRBD2 (6 bases). With 8 bases removed from V and 7 bases from J, the gap between germline ends came to 18 bases. This CDR3 has 14 amino acids. Germline V gives CDR1 LNHDA, CDR2 SQIVND (reference sequence). Written as DNA, the CDR3 is TGTGCCAGTCTGTTGGGGGGACCGACGAATGAGCAGTTCTTC. Its translation is CASLLGGPTNEQFF. The whole variable domain, remainder taken from reference TRBV19 and TRBJ2-1, is DGGITQSPKYLFRKEGQNVTLSCEQNLNHDAMYWYRQDPGQGLRLIYYSQIVNDFQKGDIAEGYSVSREKKESFPLTVTSAQKNPTAFYLCASLLGGPTNEQFFGPGTRLTVL.

The gene calls are TRBV18 and TRBJ1-3; D remains ambiguous. This CDR3 has 12 amino acids. Germline assignment: CDR1 KGHSH and CDR2 LQKENI. V dropped 6 bases and J dropped 8 bases, with 11 bases sitting between them. The CDR3 is CASSAYGDTIYF. CDR3 in DNA: TGTGCCAGCTCGGCCTACGGGGACACCATATATTTT. Filled out from reference TRBV18 and TRBJ1-3, the complete variable domain reads NAGVMQNPRHLVRRRGQEARLRCSPMKGHSHVYWYRQLPEEGLKFMVYLQKENIIDESGMPKERFSAEFPKEGPSILRIQQVVRGDSAAYFCASSAYGDTIYFGEGSWLTVV.

The CDR3, as DNA: TGTGCCACCAGCAGAGATTACAGAGACTATGGCTACACCTTC. It encodes CATSRDYRDYGYTF. This chain links TRBV15 with TRBJ1-2, with no clear D. Trimming took 0 bases from V and 3 from J, leaving 8 bases between them. This CDR3 comprises 14 residues. The V gene's germline CDR1 is LNHNV and CDR2 YYDKDF (reference sequence).

The chain joins TRBV5-1 to TRBJ2-5; D perhaps matches TRBD2 (5 bases). Germline CDR1 reads SGHRS; CDR2 reads YFSETQ. The CDR3 runs 15 residues. The V end was cut by 5 bases, the J end by 5 bases, with 19 bases between. Here the CDR3 DNA reads TGCGCCAGCAGTCCCACCTCACCTCGGGGTGAGACCCAGTACTTC. The encoded protein is CASSPTSPRGETQYF.

The CDR3: CASSFRTFGDYGYTF. The DNA for the CDR3 is TGTGCCAGCAGCTTCAGGACTTTTGGAGACTATGGCTACACCTTC. The V gene is TRBV5-6, the J gene TRBJ1-2; D is undetermined. The CDR3 spans 15 residues. V dropped 2 bases and J dropped 3 bases, with 14 bases sitting between them. From germline, CDR1 is SGHDT and CDR2 YYEEEE.

The V and J genes are TRBV11-2 and TRBJ2-1, with D maybe TRBD1 (5 bases). Germline V gives CDR1 SGHAT, CDR2 FQNNGV. V was shortened by 3 bases and J by 7 bases, with 13 bases between the two germline ends. This CDR3 has 14 amino acids. The CDR3 here is CASSFDSPDNEQFF. Written as DNA, the CDR3 is TGTGCCAGCAGCTTTGACAGCCCGGATAATGAGCAGTTCTTC. The entire variable domain, with the rest obtained from reference TRBV11-2 and TRBJ2-1, is as follows: EAGVAQSPRYKIIEKRQSVAFWCNPISGHATLYWYQQILGQGPKLLIQFQNNGVVDDSQLPKDRFSAERLKGVDSTLKIQPAKLEDSAVYLCASSFDSPDNEQFFGPGTRLTVL.

In this sample, this clone turned up a few times. V and J are TRBV30 and TRBJ2-7, with 8 positions matching TRBD1. V lost 2 bases to trimming and J lost 5 bases; unmatched junction nucleotides: 5. CDR1 and CDR2 from the germline V gene are GTSNPN and SVGIG (reference sequence). There are 13 residues in the CDR3. This chain's CDR3 is CAWSIGQGDEQYF. CDR3 in DNA: TGTGCCTGGAGTATAGGACAGGGTGACGAGCAGTACTTC.

The chain combines TRBV6-5 with TRBJ2-1, with 8 bases identical to TRBD2. Trimming at V came to 8 bases and at J to 7 bases, leaving 10 bases not matched to a gene. This CDR3 is 14 amino acids long. Germline CDR1 is MNHEY and CDR2 is SVGAGI. The CDR3 nucleotides are TGTGCCAGCGTTCCGGGGGGGCCTAGTAATGAGCAGTTCTTC. Translated: CASVPGGPSNEQFF.

Points on this clone: Other DNA sequences in this sample translate to the same CDR3. The gene calls are TRBV27 and TRBJ1-6, with D unclear. V shed 6 bases and J shed 6 bases, with 12 bases lying between them. CDR1 is MNHEY, CDR2 SMNVEV, per germline (reference sequence). The CDR3 has 14 residues. CDR3 amino acids: CASRQWQINSPLHF. In DNA form, the CDR3 reads TGTGCCAGCAGACAGTGGCAGATTAATTCACCCCTCCACTTT.

The rearrangement joins TRBV10-1 to TRBJ1-2; TRBD1 might be the D (5 bases). Germline V lookup: CDR1 WNHNN, CDR2 SYGVQD (reference sequence). The germline V and J ends were trimmed by 7 bases and 3 bases, with 21 bases remaining between them. CDR3 length: 16 amino acids. The chain's CDR3 is CASKGVPGLMDYGYTF. The CDR3 region has the DNA TGCGCCAGCAAGGGTGTCCCAGGGTTGATGGACTATGGCTACACCTTC.

V usage is TRBV28 and J usage is TRBJ2-2, with D unclear. Trimming removed 8 bases from V and 5 bases from J, with 15 bases in between. The CDR3 has 14 residues. Germline V gene lookup returns CDR1 MDHEN and CDR2 SYDVKM. The CDR3 sequence is CASGSGGSTGELFF. For the CDR3, the DNA is TGTGCCAGCGGTTCGGGTGGGTCTACCGGGGAGCTGTTTTTT.

J is TRBJ1-5 and V is TRBV2; TRBD1 matches 7 bases. V lost 5 bases, J lost 6 bases, and 7 bases stayed unmatched. Germline V gene lookup returns CDR1 SNHLY and CDR2 FYNNEI. The CDR3 length is 14 residues. CDR3 nucleotides: TGTGCCAGCAGTAGACAGGGAGTGGGTCAGCCCCAGCATTTT. It specifies CASSRQGVGQPQHF.

This clone was recorded a few times. This chain joins TRBV10-1 and TRBJ1-2, with 7 bases aligning to TRBD1. With 6 bases clipped from V and 1 base from J, the junction kept 8 bases outside the gene matches. The CDR3 is 15 amino acids. Germline CDR1 and CDR2: WNHNN and SYGVQD (reference sequence). The DNA for the CDR3 is TGCGCCAGCAGACCAGGGGGGATACTTAACTATGGCTACACCTTC. Protein: CASRPGGILNYGYTF.

The chain uses TRBV4-1 and TRBJ1-4; unclear D gene. The CDR3 is 14 residues long. Germline CDR1 reads MGHRA; CDR2 reads YSYEKL. Between the trimmed V and J ends, which lost 8 bases and 6 bases, there was a span of 16 bases. Here the CDR3 DNA reads TGCGCCAGCCGGAGGGCACTATCCCATGAAAAACTGTTTTTT. This sequence encodes CASRRALSHEKLFF.

This clone is a singleton in its sample. The rearrangement links TRBV28 to TRBJ1-1, with 7 bases fitting TRBD1. The CDR3 is 14 residues long. The junction had 4 bases not matched to a gene; V was cut back by 6 bases and J by 0 bases. Germline CDR1 reads MDHEN; CDR2 reads SYDVKM. For the CDR3, the DNA is TGTGCCAGCAGCTTAGACAGGGTGAACACTGAAGCTTTCTTT. Translating it yields CASSLDRVNTEAFF. The full variable domain, rest sourced from reference TRBV28 and TRBJ1-1, is DVKVTQSSRYLVKRTGEKVFLECVQDMDHENMFWYRQDPGLGLRLIYFSYDVKMKEKGDIPEGYSVSREKKERFSLILESASTNQTSMYLCASSLDRVNTEAFFGQGTRLTVV.

The chain joins TRBV18 to TRBJ1-2; D is perhaps TRBD1 (5 bases). V was pared by 2 bases and J by 6 bases, with 16 bases between. The CDR3 runs 15 residues. Germline CDR1 reads KGHSH; CDR2 reads LQKENI. CDR3 coding DNA: TGTGCCAGCTCACCAGGATTGGGGCTCCTACATGGCTACACCTTC. The encoded protein is CASSPGLGLLHGYTF.

The V gene is TRBV7-9, the J gene TRBJ1-3, with D possibly TRBD1 on 6 matching bases. The CDR3 is 17 amino acids. Germline loops: CDR1 SEHNR, CDR2 FQNEAQ (reference sequence). V lost 3 bases and J lost 3, with 18 bases in between. CDR3 nucleotides: TGTGCCAGCAGCTTGGCCCTACAGGGAATCGGTGGAAACACCATATATTTT. It translates to CASSLALQGIGGNTIYF.

The rearrangement uses TRBV5-6 and TRBJ1-1, with a tentative D call TRBD1 (5 bases). Germline CDR1 reads SGHDT; CDR2 reads YYEEEE. The CDR3 consists of 13 residues. V lost 4 bases to trimming and J lost 4 bases, with 11 bases between them. In DNA form, the CDR3 reads TGTGCCAGCAGCCGCTCAAGGGGCACTGAAGCTTTCTTT. It specifies CASSRSRGTEAFF.